These T cell receptor beta chains were read from a single sample in a study of T-cell memory formation after mild COVID-19. TCRdb processed the 5' RACE reads anew with MiXCR; each CDR3 protein has one entry. The sample contains 190,000 or so distinct CDR3 sequences, roughly 23% of which appear only once. Sequencing was carried out using PBMCs or a T cell subset sorted from them (not recorded which). The source of these receptors is an adult woman who had mild COVID-19 (a few samples of this study predate the infection). Cell type and time point are not known. Both conserved end residues are trimmed from each CDR3. D genes are given only for firm matches.

v_gene	j_gene	d_gene	CDR3aa
TRBV30	TRBJ1-1	NA	AWSEGGTEAF
TRBV2	TRBJ1-5	NA	ASSESRQPQH
TRBV29-1	TRBJ1-5	NA	SVARGQHQPQH
TRBV6-5	TRBJ2-7	NA	ASKIGASWREQY
TRBV7-9	TRBJ2-3	NA	ASSLEESTDTQY
TRBV9	TRBJ1-2	TRBD1	ASSVAPNRGQYGYT
TRBV4-1	TRBJ2-3	TRBD2	ASSYLAEGEDTQY
TRBV6-5	TRBJ2-5	NA	ASSYSQGMNLLETQY
TRBV29-1	TRBJ2-7	NA	SVGQAVEQY
TRBV4-3	TRBJ2-7	NA	ASSQDGGPVQGIYEQY
TRBV2	TRBJ2-7	TRBD1	ASAGQVNKPRYEQY
TRBV7-3	TRBJ2-1	TRBD2	ASSPGLAGESSYNEQF
TRBV18	TRBJ2-7	NA	ASSPPTGYAYEQY
TRBV3-1	TRBJ2-7	TRBD1	ASSPRQGGYEQY
TRBV7-6	TRBJ1-2	NA	ASSRGVSYGYT
TRBV3-1	TRBJ2-1	TRBD2	ASSLGLAGVVINEQF
TRBV6-5	TRBJ2-7	TRBD2	ASTAGDYEQY
TRBV6-6	TRBJ2-7	NA	ASASASSYEQY
TRBV12-3/TRBV12-4	TRBJ2-3	TRBD1	ASSQDREIDTQY
TRBV12-3/TRBV12-4	TRBJ2-6	NA	ASSLPARSGANVLT
TRBV7-9	TRBJ2-3	TRBD1	ASSSLGTASTDTQY
TRBV11-2	TRBJ2-7	TRBD1	ASSYGTEGYEQY
TRBV5-6	TRBJ2-2	NA	ASSTPGLTNTGELF
TRBV4-2	TRBJ2-7	TRBD1	ASSQGTGEINEQY
TRBV5-1	TRBJ2-7	NA	ASSLRGLSSYEQY
TRBV7-2	TRBJ2-7	TRBD2	ASSYRLAGSSYEQY
TRBV4-1	TRBJ2-2	TRBD1	ASSQQSDRGAGELF
TRBV6-4	TRBJ2-1	TRBD2	ASSAHSGSSNEQF
TRBV19	TRBJ2-1	NA	ASSNPQGNEQF
TRBV4-1	TRBJ1-2	NA	ASSQDSGGAQGYGYT
TRBV7-9	TRBJ2-7	NA	ASSLAGVPYEQY
TRBV12-3/TRBV12-4	TRBJ2-1	NA	ASSLQRIEQF
TRBV4-1	TRBJ1-2	TRBD1	ASSQGSTGLNYGYT
TRBV29-1	TRBJ2-1	NA	SVEDRLYNEQF
TRBV7-6	TRBJ2-2	TRBD2	ASSLERGTGELF
TRBV27	TRBJ2-7	NA	ASSAVTSYEQY
TRBV7-6	TRBJ2-2	TRBD2	ASSLDTSGGNTGELF